This T cell receptor (beta chain) appears in the sequencing data of a study of cytomegalovirus exposure and HLA in healthy donors. The overall study: Counted in an early data release were approximately 85 million unique TCRs from HLA-typed donors. Whole-study results and caveats: Association with HLA alleles at 0.05 false discovery rate was found for around 17,000 TCR beta sequences in a later analysis. Solely CMV serostatus was available to characterize immune exposure. Through in vitro validation, a few CMV-associated chains were shown to be specific for CMV antigens.

As concerns this clone: Its cognate antigen is unknown. The sample contains more than one DNA sequence encoding this CDR3.

With 60 Vbeta and 13 Jbeta primers, the PCR was carried out. Clones were sequenced by immunoSEQ multiplex PCR, and TCRdb holds only the in-frame ones, with some missing. The table lists around 210,000 clones, about 77% of them singletons. This receptor was taken from a woman between 25 and 40 years old in good health and CMV-seronegative. Material for sequencing was PBMCs.

The CDR3: CASSLQGNTEAFF. DNA for the CDR3: TGTGCCAGCTCCCTACAGGGGAACACTGAAGCTTTCTTT. V gene TRBV18 combines with J gene TRBJ1-1; weak D call: TRBD1 (6 bases). The CDR3 is made up of 13 amino acids. Germline CDR1 is KGHSH and CDR2 is LQKENI. V gave up 6 bases and J gave up 1 base, with 9 bases separating them.